A selection of T cell receptor beta chains follows, all from one sample in a study of blood T cell repertoires in COVID-19. Repertoires were generated with immunoSEQ multiplex PCR, while TCRdb's copy carries only in-frame clones and drops some. The data show tens of thousands of clones, roughly 86% seen once. Sequenced: peripheral blood. The receptors shown here come from a man between 60 and 70 years old with acute or convalescent COVID-19. CDR3s include the opening cysteine and the closing phenylalanine or tryptophan. The D gene is left open where the match is weak. Size values are once, few and many counts, or a class for expanded clones, and some rows have none.

size: .
J: TRBJ2-1
V: TRBV25-1
D: .
DNA: TGTGCCAGCAGTGGACTTGATGAGCAGTTCTTC
CDR3: CASSGLDEQFF

size: .
J: TRBJ2-1
V: TRBV9
D: .
DNA: TGTGCCAGCAGCGTAGGACAGGGAGGCTACAATGAGCAGTTCTTC
CDR3: CASSVGQGGYNEQFF

size: .
J: TRBJ1-2
V: TRBV24-1
D: .
DNA: TGTGCCACCAGTTCGTGGTGGGGCTCTGGCTATGGCTACACCTTC
CDR3: CATSSWWGSGYGYTF

size: .
J: TRBJ1-5
V: TRBV6-1
D: .
DNA: TGTGCCAGCAGTGAAGGTCAGGCGTATCAGCCCCAGCATTTT
CDR3: CASSEGQAYQPQHF

size: .
J: TRBJ2-2
V: TRBV4-1
D: .
DNA: TGCGCCAGCAGCCAAGTAGTGTCACCCGGGGAGCTGTTTTTT
CDR3: CASSQVVSPGELFF

size: .
J: TRBJ2-7
V: TRBV27
D: TRBD2
DNA: TGTGCCAGCAGTCTGACTAGCGGGGGTCTCGAGCAGTACTTC
CDR3: CASSLTSGGLEQYF

size: once
J: TRBJ2-7
V: TRBV6-5
D: .
DNA: TGTGCCAGCAGACTCCGGGACACTTCCTACGAGCAGTACTTC
CDR3: CASRLRDTSYEQYF

size: .
J: TRBJ2-7
V: TRBV6-5
D: TRBD1
DNA: TGTGCCAGCAGTCCCGCGACAGGGAACGAGCAGTACTTC
CDR3: CASSPATGNEQYF

size: .
J: TRBJ1-5
V: TRBV7-8
D: TRBD1
DNA: TGTGCCAGCAGCTTAGACGGACAGGGGAGCAATCAGCCCCAGCATTTT
CDR3: CASSLDGQGSNQPQHF

size: .
J: TRBJ2-1
V: TRBV4-2
D: .
DNA: TGTGCCAGCAGCCAAGATGAGCTCTGGGAGCAGTTCTTC
CDR3: CASSQDELWEQFF

size: once
J: TRBJ1-6
V: TRBV19
D: .
DNA: TGTGCCAGTAGTATGGCCCCGGGTAATTCACCCCTCCACTTT
CDR3: CASSMAPGNSPLHF

size: .
J: TRBJ2-1
V: TRBV7-9
D: TRBD2
DNA: TGTGCCAGCAGCTTAAAGGGCGGGGGGGTAGGAAATGAGCAGTTCTTC
CDR3: CASSLKGGGVGNEQFF

size: .
J: TRBJ1-1
V: TRBV5-6
D: .
DNA: TGTGCCAGCAGCTTGGGAGGCAGGAACACTGAAGCTTTCTTT
CDR3: CASSLGGRNTEAFF

size: .
J: TRBJ2-3
V: TRBV7-8
D: .
DNA: TGTGCCAGCAGCTTAGGTTGGAGGGCGAAGAGCACAGATACGCAGTATTTT
CDR3: CASSLGWRAKSTDTQYF

size: .
J: TRBJ2-2
V: TRBV11-3
D: .
DNA: TGTGCCAGCAGCCAAGCCGGGACACCGAACACCGGGGAGCTGTTTTTT
CDR3: CASSQAGTPNTGELFF

size: .
J: TRBJ1-2
V: TRBV4-1
D: TRBD1
DNA: TGCGCCAGCAGCTCGGCAGGGGGCCTGGGAGGGGATGGCTACACCTTC
CDR3: CASSSAGGLGGDGYTF

size: .
J: TRBJ2-7
V: TRBV9
D: .
DNA: TGTGCCAGCAGCGTAGGGTTATTAGAGGGGGGGGCCTCCTACGAGCAGTACTTC
CDR3: CASSVGLLEGGASYEQYF

size: .
J: TRBJ2-2
V: TRBV30
D: .
DNA: TGTGCCTCCGCGCGGGCCGGGGAGCTGTTTTTT
CDR3: CASARAGELFF

size: once
J: TRBJ2-1
V: TRBV3-1/TRBV3-2
D: TRBD2
DNA: TGTGCCAGCAGCCAAGATCGACTAGCGGGGGAAAGCTACAATGAGCAGTTCTTC
CDR3: CASSQDRLAGESYNEQFF

size: .
J: TRBJ1-1
V: TRBV19
D: TRBD1
DNA: TGTGCCAGTAGTATAAACCGACAGGGGGTGGCCACTGAAGCTTTCTTT
CDR3: CASSINRQGVATEAFF

size: .
J: TRBJ2-3
V: TRBV11-2
D: .
DNA: TGTGCCAGCAGCTTACCGTCAGATACGCAGTATTTT
CDR3: CASSLPSDTQYF

size: .
J: TRBJ1-5
V: TRBV6-5
D: TRBD1
DNA: TGTGCCAGCAGCTTCAGGGGGATAGGTCAGCCCCAGCATTTT
CDR3: CASSFRGIGQPQHF

size: once
J: TRBJ1-1
V: TRBV5-1
D: .
DNA: TGCGCCACGAAGGGGATCCCGACGAACACTGAAGCTTTCTTT
CDR3: CATKGIPTNTEAFF

size: .
J: TRBJ1-3
V: TRBV5-1
D: TRBD1
DNA: TGCGCCAGCAGCTTGGAGCCAGGGGGCTCTGGAAACACCATATATTTT
CDR3: CASSLEPGGSGNTIYF

size: .
J: TRBJ1-3
V: TRBV5-8
D: TRBD1
DNA: TGTGCCAGCAGGATTGGCAGGGGGCCTGGAAACACCATATATTTT
CDR3: CASRIGRGPGNTIYF

size: .
J: TRBJ2-2
V: TRBV11-3
D: .
DNA: TGTGCCAGCGGTGAGGCCGTAAACACCGGGGAGCTGTTTTTT
CDR3: CASGEAVNTGELFF

size: .
J: TRBJ2-1
V: TRBV20-1
D: .
DNA: TGCAGTGCTAGTATTTTGAGGGTCAACTACAATGAGCAGTTCTTC
CDR3: CSASILRVNYNEQFF